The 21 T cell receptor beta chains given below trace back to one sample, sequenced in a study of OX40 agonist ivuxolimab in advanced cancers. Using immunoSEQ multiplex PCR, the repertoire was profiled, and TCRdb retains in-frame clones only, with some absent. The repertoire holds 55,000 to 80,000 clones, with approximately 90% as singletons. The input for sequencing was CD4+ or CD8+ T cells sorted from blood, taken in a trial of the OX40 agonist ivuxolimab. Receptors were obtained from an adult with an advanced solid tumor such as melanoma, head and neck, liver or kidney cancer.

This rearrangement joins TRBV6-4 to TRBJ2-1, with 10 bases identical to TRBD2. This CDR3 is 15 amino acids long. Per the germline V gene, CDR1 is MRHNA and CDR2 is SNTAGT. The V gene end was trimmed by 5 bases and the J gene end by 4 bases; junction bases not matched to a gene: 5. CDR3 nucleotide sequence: TGTGCCAGCAGTTCTAGCGGGAGCGGGTACAATGAGCAGTTCTTC. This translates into CASSSSGSGYNEQFF.

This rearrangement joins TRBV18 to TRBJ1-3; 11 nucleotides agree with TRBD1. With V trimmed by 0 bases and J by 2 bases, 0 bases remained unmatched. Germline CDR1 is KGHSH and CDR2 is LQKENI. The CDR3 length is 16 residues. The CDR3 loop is CASSPPGQGAGNTIYF. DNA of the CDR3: TGTGCCAGCTCACCACCGGGACAGGGGGCTGGAAACACCATATATTTT.

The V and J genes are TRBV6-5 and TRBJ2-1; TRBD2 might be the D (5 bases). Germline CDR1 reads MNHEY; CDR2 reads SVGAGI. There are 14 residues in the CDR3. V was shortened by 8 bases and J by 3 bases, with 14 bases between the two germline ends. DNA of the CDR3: TGTGCCAGCGGGCTTAAGCGGCACTACAATGAGCAGTTCTTC. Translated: CASGLKRHYNEQFF.

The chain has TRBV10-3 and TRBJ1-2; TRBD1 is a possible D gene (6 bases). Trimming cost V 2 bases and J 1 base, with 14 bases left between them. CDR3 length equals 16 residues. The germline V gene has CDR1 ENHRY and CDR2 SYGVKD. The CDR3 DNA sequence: TGTGCCATCAGTGAGACTACAGGGACCCATAACTATGGCTACACCTTC. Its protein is CAISETTGTHNYGYTF.

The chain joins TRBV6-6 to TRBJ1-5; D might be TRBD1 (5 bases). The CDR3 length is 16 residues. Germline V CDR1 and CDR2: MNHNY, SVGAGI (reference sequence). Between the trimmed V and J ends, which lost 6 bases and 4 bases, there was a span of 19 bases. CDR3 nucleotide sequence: TGTGCCAGCAGGAACAGTGGGGCTTTGGGGAATCAGCCCCAGCATTTT. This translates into CASRNSGALGNQPQHF.

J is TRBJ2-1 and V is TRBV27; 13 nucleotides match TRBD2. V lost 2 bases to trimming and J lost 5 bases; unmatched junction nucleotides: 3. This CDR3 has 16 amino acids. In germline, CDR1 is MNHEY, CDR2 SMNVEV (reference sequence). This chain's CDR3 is CASSLRGTSGNNEQFF. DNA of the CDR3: TGTGCCAGCAGTTTAAGGGGGACTAGCGGGAACAATGAGCAGTTCTTC.

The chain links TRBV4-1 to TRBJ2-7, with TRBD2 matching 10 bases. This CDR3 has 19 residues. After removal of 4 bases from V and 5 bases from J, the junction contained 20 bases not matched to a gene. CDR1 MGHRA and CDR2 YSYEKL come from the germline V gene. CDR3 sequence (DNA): TGCGCCAGCAGCCGGAGTATAACTAGCGGGATCTTTAAGGGAGACGAGCAGTACTTC. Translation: CASSRSITSGIFKGDEQYF.

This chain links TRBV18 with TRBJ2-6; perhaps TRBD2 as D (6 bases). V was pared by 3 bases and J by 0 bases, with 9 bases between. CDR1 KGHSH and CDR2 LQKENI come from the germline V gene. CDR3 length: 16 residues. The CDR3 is CASSPPEGSGANVLTF. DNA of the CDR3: TGTGCCAGCTCACCCCCGGAGGGCTCTGGGGCCAACGTCCTGACTTTC. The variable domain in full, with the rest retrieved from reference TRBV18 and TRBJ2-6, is NAGVMQNPRHLVRRRGQEARLRCSPMKGHSHVYWYRQLPEEGLKFMVYLQKENIIDESGMPKERFSAEFPKEGPSILRIQQVVRGDSAAYFCASSPPEGSGANVLTFGAGSRLTVL.

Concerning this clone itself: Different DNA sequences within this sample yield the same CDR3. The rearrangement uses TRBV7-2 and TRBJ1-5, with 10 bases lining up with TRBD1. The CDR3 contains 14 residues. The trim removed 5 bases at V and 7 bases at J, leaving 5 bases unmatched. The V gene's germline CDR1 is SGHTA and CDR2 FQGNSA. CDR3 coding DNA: TGTGCCAGCAGCCTGACAGGGGGCTGGCAGCCCCAGCATTTT. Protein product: CASSLTGGWQPQHF.

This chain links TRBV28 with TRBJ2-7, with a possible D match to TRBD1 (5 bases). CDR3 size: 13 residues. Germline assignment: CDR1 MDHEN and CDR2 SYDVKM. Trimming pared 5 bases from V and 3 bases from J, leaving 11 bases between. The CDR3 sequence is CASSQGDGYEQYF. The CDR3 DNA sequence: TGTGCCAGCAGTCAGGGTGACGGCTACGAGCAGTACTTC.

The CDR3 DNA reads TGTGCCAGCAGCTTGGGGGACACGACTCCCCAGCATTTT. Translation gives CASSLGDTTPQHF. This chain uses TRBV5-5 with TRBJ1-5, with D possibly matching TRBD1 (6 bases). Germline values: CDR1 SGHKS, CDR2 YYEKEE (reference sequence). Between the trimmed V and J ends, which lost 0 bases and 10 bases, there was a span of 11 bases. The CDR3 sequence is 13 residues long.

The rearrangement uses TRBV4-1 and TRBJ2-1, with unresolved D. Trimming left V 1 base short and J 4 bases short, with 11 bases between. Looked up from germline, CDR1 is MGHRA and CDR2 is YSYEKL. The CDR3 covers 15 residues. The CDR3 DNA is TGCGCCAGCAGCCAAGGGTGGGATCCGTACAATGAGCAGTTCTTC. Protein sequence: CASSQGWDPYNEQFF.

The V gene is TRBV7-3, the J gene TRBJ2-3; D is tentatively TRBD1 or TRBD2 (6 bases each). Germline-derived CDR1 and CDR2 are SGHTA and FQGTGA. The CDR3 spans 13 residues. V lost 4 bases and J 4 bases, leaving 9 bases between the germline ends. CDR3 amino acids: CASSSRGADTQYF. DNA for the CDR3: TGTGCCAGCAGCTCAAGGGGGGCAGATACGCAGTATTTT.

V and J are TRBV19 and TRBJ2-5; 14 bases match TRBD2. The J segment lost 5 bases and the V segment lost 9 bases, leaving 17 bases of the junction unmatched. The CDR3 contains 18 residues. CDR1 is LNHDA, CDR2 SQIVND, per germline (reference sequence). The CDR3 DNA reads TGTGCCAGGAAGCAGGGGGCCCGACTAGCGGGAGGGCCCGAGACCCAGTACTTC. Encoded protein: CARKQGARLAGGPETQYF.

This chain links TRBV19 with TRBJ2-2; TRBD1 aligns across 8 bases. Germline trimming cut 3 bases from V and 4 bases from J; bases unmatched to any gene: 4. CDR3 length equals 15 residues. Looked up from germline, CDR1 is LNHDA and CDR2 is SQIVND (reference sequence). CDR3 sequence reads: CASSMDRVRTGELFF. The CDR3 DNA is TGTGCCAGTAGTATGGACAGGGTACGCACCGGGGAGCTGTTTTTT.

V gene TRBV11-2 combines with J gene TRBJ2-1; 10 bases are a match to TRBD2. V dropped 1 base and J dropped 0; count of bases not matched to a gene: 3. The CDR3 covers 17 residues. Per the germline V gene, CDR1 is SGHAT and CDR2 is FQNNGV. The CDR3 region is CASSLGVAGGSYNEQFF. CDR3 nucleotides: TGTGCCAGCAGCTTAGGGGTAGCGGGAGGCTCCTACAATGAGCAGTTCTTC.

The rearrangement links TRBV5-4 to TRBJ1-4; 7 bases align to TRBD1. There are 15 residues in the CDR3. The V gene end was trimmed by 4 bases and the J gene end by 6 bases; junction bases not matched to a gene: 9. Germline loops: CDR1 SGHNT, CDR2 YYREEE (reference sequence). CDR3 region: CASSTKLTGDEKLFF. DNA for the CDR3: TGTGCCAGCAGCACCAAACTTACAGGGGATGAAAAACTGTTTTTT.

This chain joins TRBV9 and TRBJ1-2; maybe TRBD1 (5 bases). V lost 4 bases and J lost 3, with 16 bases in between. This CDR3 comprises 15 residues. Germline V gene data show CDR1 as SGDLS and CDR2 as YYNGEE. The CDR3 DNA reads TGTGCCAGCAGCCGGGGGTCGCCTCCCGACTATGGCTACACCTTC. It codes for CASSRGSPPDYGYTF.

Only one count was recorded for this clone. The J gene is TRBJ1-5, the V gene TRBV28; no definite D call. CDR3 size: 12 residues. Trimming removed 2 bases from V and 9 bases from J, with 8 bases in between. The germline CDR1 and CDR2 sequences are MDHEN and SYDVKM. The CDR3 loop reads CASSLLERPQHF. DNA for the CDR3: TGTGCCAGCAGTTTACTCGAAAGGCCCCAGCATTTT.

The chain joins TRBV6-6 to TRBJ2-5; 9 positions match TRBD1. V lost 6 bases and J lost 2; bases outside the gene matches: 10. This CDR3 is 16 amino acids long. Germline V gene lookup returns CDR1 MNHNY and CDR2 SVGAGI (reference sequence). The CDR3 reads CASRNPGQGFQETQYF. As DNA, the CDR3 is TGTGCCAGCAGAAACCCGGGACAGGGATTTCAAGAGACCCAGTACTTC.

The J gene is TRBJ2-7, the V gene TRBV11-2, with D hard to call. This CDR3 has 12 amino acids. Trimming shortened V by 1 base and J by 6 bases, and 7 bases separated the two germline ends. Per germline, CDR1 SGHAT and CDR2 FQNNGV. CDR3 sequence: CASSLAGFEQYF. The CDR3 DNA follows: TGTGCCAGCAGCTTAGCTGGGTTCGAGCAGTACTTC.